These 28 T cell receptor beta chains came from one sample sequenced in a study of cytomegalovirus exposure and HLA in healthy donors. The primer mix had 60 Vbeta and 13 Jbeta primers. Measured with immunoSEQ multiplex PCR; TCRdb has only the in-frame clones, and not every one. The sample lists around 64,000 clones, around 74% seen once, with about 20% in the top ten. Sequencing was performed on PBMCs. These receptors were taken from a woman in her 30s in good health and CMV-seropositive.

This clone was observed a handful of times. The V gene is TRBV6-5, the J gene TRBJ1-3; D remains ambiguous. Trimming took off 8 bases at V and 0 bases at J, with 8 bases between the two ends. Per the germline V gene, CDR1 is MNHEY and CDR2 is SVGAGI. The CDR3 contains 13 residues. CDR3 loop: CASLPSSGNTIYF. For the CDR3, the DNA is TGTGCCAGCCTCCCGTCCTCTGGAAACACCATATATTTT.

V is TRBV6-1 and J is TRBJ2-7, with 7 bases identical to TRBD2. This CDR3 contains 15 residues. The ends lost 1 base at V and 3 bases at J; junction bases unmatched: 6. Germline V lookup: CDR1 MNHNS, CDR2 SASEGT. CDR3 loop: CASSEGPSGYYEQYF. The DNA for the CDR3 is TGTGCCAGCAGTGAAGGGCCTAGCGGCTACTACGAGCAGTACTTC.

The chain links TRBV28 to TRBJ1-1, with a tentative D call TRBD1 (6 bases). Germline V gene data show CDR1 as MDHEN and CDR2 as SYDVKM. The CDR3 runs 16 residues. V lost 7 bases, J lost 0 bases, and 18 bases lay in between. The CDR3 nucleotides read TGTGCCAGCAACCCATCTAGGGGGACGGTGAACACTGAAGCTTTCTTT. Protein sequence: CASNPSRGTVNTEAFF.

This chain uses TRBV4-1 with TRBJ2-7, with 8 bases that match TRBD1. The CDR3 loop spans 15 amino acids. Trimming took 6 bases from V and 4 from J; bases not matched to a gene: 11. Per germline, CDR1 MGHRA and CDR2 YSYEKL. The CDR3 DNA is TGCGCCAGCAGGGACGAAGGACAGGGCCTTTACGAGCAGTACTTC. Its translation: CASRDEGQGLYEQYF.

DNA of the CDR3: TGTGCCAGTAGTACGACGACTAACTACGAGCAGTACTTC. This codes for CASSTTTNYEQYF. This sequence joins TRBV19 and TRBJ2-7, with a weak D call TRBD2 (5 bases). Germline-derived CDR1 and CDR2 are LNHDA and SQIVND (reference sequence). The V gene lost 4 bases and the J gene lost 3 bases, with 10 bases spanning the gap. The CDR3 is 13 amino acids.

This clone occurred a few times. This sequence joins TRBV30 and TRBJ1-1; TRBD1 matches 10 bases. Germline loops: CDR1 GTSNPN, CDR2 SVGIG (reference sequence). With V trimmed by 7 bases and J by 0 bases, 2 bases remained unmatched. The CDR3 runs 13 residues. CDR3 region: CASTGGMNTEAFF. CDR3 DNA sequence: TGTGCCTCGACAGGGGGCATGAACACTGAAGCTTTCTTT. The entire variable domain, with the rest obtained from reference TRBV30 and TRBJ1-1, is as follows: SQTIHQWPATLVQPVGSPLSLECTVEGTSNPNLYWYRQAAGRGLQLLFYSVGIGQISSEVPQNLSASRPQDRQFILSSKKLLLSDSGFYLCASTGGMNTEAFFGQGTRLTVV.

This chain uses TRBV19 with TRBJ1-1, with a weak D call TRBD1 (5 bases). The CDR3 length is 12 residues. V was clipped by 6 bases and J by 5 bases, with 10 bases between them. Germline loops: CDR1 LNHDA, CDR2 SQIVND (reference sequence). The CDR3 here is CASRTGGTEAFF. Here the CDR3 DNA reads TGTGCCAGTAGAACAGGAGGGACTGAAGCTTTCTTT.

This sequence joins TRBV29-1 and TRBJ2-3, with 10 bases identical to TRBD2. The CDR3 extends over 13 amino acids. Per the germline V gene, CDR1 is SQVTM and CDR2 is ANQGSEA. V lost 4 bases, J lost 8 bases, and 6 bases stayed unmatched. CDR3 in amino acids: CSVVGLAGATQYF. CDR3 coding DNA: TGCAGCGTTGTGGGGCTAGCGGGAGCTACGCAGTATTTT.

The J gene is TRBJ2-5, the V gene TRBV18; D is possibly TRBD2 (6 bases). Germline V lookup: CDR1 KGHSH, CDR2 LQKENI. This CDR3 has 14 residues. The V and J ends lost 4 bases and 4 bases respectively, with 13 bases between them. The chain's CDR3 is CASSRGTLRETQYF. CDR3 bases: TGTGCCAGCTCACGGGGGACTCTGCGAGAGACCCAGTACTTC.

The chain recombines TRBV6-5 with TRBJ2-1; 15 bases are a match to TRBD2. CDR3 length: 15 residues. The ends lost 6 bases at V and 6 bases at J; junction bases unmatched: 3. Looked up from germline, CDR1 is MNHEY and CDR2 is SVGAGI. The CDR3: CASRGLAGGVNEQFF. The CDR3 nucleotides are TGTGCCAGCAGAGGACTAGCGGGAGGGGTCAATGAGCAGTTCTTC.

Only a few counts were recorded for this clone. This chain's CDR3 is CASRKTMNTEAFF. The DNA for the CDR3 is TGTGCCAGTAGGAAGACAATGAACACTGAAGCTTTCTTT. This chain joins TRBV19 and TRBJ1-1; D is uncertain. Trimming left V 6 bases short and J 0 bases short, with 8 bases between. This CDR3 region has 13 residues. The germline V gene encodes CDR1 LNHDA and CDR2 SQIVND (reference sequence).

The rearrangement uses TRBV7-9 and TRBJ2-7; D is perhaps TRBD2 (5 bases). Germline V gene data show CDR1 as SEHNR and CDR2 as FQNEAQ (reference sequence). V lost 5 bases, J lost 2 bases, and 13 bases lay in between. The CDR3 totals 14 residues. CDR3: CASSPGLTTYEQYF. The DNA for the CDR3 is TGTGCCAGCAGCCCCGGACTGACCACCTACGAGCAGTACTTC.

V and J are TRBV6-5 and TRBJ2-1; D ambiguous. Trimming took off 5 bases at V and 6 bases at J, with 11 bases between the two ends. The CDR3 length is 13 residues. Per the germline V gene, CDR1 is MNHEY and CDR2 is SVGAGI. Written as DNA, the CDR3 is TGTGCCAGCAGTCCCCTCCCTATCAATGAGCAGTTCTTC. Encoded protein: CASSPLPINEQFF.

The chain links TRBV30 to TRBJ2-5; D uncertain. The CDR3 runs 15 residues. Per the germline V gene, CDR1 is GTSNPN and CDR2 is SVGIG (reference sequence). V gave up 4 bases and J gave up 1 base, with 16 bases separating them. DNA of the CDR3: TGTGCCTGGAACTCGCGCCAGGCCTCCCAAGAGACCCAGTACTTC. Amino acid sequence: CAWNSRQASQETQYF.

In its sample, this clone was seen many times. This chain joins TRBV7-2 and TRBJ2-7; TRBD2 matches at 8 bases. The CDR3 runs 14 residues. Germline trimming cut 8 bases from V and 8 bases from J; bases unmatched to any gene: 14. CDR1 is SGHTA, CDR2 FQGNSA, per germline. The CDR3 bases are TGTGCCAGCGCATGGGATAGCGGGACCGGGCAGCAGTACTTC. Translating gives CASAWDSGTGQQYF.

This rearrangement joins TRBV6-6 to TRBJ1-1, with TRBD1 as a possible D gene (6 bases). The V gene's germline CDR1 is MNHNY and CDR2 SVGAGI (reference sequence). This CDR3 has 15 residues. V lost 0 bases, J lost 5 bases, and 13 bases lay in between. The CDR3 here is CASSYSRGAGTEAFF. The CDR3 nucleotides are TGTGCCAGCAGTTACTCCCGGGGGGCTGGAACTGAAGCTTTCTTT.

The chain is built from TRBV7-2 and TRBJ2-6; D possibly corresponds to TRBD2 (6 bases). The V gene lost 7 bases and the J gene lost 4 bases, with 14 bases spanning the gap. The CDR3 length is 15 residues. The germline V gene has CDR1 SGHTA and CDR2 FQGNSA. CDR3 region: CASNRRGSGANVLTF. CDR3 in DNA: TGTGCCAGCAACCGGAGGGGATCAGGGGCCAACGTCCTGACTTTC.

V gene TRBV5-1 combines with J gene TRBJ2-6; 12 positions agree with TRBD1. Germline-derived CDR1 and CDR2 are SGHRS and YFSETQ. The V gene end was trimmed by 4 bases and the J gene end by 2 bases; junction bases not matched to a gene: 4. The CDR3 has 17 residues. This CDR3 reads CASSLGQGAPGANVLTF. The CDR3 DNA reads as TGCGCCAGCAGCCTGGGACAGGGGGCCCCTGGGGCCAACGTCCTGACTTTC.

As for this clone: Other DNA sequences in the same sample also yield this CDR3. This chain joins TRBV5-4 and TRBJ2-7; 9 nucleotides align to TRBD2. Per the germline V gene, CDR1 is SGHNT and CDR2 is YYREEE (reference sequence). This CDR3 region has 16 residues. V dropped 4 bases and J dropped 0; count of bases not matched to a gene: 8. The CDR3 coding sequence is TGTGCCAGCAGCGGGAGAGCGGGAGGCCCCTCCTACGAGCAGTACTTC. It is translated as CASSGRAGGPSYEQYF.

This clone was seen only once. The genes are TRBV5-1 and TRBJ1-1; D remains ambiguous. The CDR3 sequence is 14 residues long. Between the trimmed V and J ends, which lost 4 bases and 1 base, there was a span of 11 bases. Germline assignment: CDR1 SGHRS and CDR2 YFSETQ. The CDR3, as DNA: TGCGCCAGCAGCCGATCACCGGGGAACACTGAAGCTTTCTTT. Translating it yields CASSRSPGNTEAFF.

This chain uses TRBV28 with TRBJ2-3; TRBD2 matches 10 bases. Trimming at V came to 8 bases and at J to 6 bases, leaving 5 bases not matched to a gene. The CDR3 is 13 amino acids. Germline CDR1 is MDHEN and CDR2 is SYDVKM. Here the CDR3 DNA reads TGTGCCAGCGGTAATAGCGGGAGGGATACGCAGTATTTT. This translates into CASGNSGRDTQYF. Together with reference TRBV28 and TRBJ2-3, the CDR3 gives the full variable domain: DVKVTQSSRYLVKRTGEKVFLECVQDMDHENMFWYRQDPGLGLRLIYFSYDVKMKEKGDIPEGYSVSREKKERFSLILESASTNQTSMYLCASGNSGRDTQYFGPGTRLTVL.

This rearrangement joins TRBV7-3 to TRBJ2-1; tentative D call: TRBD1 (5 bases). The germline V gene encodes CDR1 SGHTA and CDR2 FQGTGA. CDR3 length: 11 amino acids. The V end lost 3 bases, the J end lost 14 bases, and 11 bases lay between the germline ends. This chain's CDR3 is CASSLGPEKFF. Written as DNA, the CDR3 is TGTGCCAGCAGCTTGGGGCCAGAAAAGTTCTTC.

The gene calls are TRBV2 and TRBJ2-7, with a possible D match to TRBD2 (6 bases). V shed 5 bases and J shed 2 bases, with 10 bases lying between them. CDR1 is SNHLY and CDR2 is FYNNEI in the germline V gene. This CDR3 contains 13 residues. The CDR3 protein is CASSIGLTYEQYF. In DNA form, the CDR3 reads TGTGCCAGCAGTATTGGACTAACCTACGAGCAGTACTTC.

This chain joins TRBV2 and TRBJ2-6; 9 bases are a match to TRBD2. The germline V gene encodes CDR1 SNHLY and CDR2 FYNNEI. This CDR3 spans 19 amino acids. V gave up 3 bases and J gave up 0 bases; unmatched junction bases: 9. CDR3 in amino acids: CASSDRFSGSSSGANVLTF. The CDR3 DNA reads TGTGCCAGCAGTGACCGGTTTAGCGGGAGCTCCTCTGGGGCCAACGTCCTGACTTTC.

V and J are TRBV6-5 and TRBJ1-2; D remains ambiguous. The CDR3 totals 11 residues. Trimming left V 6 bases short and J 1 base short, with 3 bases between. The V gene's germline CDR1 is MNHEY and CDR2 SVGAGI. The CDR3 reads CASSYNYGYTF. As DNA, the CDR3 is TGTGCCAGCAGCTATAACTATGGCTACACCTTC.

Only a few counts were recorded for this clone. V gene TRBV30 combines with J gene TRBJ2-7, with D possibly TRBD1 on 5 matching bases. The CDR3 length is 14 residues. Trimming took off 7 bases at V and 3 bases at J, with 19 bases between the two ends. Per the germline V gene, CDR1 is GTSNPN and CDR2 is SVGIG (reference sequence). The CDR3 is CAFIEDGARYEQYF. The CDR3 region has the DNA TGTGCCTTCATAGAGGATGGGGCCCGCTACGAGCAGTACTTC.

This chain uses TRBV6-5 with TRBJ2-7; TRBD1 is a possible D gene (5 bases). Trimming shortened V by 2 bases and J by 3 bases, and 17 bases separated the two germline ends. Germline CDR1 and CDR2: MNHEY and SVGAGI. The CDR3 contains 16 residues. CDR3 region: CASSYLGVGKDYEQYF. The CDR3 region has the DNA TGTGCCAGCAGTTACCTAGGGGTTGGGAAAGACTACGAGCAGTACTTC.

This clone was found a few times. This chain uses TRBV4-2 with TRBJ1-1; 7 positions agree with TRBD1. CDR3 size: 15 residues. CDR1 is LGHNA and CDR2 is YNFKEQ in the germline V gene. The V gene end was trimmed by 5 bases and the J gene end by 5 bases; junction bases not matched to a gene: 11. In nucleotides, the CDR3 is TGTGCCAGCAGCTCAGGACAGGCCCGGGGGACTGAAGCTTTCTTT. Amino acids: CASSSGQARGTEAFF.